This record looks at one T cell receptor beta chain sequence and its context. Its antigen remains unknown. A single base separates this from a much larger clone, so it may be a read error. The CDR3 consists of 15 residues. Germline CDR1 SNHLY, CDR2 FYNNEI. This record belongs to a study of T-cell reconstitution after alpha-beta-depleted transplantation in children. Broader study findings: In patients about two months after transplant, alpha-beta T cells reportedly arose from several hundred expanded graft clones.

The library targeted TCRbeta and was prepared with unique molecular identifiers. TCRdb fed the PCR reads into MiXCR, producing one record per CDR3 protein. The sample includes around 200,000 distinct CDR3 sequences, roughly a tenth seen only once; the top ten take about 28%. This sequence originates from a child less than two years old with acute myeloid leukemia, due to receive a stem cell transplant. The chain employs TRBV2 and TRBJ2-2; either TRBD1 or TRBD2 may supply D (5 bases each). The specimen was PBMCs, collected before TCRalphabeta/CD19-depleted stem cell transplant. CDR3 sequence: CASSKQVGETGELVF. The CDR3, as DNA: TGTGCCAGCAGTAAACAGGTGGGAGAGACCGGGGAGCTGGTTTTT.